This T cell receptor (beta chain) was sequenced during a study of molecular identifiers for immune sequencing clone quantification. The CDR3 covers 19 residues. V dropped 0 bases and J dropped 2 bases, with 25 bases sitting between them. Germline V lookup: CDR1 DFQATT, CDR2 SNEGSKA (reference sequence). From the PCR reads, TCRdb called clonotypes with MiXCR, one entry per CDR3 protein. The sample contains 460,000 or so distinct CDR3 sequences, approximately 25% of which appear only once. The source is a human donor in good health. Some libraries in this study had Jurkat cell RNA spiked in. V and J are TRBV20-1 and TRBJ2-5; D possibly corresponds to TRBD2 (6 bases). The sequenced sample was naive CD8+ T cells from blood, with Jurkat cell RNA spiked in. Subset here: FACS-sorted CD8+CD4-CCR7+CD45RA+ naive T cells. CDR3: CSARDVVGGQWAPQETQYF. CDR3 DNA sequence: TGCAGTGCTAGAGATGTGGTTGGAGGGCAGTGGGCCCCACAAGAGACCCAGTACTTC.